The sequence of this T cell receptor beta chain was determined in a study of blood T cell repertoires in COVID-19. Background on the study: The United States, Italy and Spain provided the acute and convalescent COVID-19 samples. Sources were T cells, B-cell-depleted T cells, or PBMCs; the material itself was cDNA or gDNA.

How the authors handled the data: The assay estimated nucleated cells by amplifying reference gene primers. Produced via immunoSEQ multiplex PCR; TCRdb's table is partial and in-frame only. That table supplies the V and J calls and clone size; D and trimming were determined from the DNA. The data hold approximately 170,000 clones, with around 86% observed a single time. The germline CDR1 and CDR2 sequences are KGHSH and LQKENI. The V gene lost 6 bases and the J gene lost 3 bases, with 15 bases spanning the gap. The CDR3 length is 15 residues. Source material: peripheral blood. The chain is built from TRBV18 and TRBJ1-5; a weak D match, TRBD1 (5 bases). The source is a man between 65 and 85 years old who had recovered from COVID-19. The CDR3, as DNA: TGTGCCAGCTCTATGGGGGGTCCGGACAATCAGCCCCAGCATTTT. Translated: CASSMGGPDNQPQHF.